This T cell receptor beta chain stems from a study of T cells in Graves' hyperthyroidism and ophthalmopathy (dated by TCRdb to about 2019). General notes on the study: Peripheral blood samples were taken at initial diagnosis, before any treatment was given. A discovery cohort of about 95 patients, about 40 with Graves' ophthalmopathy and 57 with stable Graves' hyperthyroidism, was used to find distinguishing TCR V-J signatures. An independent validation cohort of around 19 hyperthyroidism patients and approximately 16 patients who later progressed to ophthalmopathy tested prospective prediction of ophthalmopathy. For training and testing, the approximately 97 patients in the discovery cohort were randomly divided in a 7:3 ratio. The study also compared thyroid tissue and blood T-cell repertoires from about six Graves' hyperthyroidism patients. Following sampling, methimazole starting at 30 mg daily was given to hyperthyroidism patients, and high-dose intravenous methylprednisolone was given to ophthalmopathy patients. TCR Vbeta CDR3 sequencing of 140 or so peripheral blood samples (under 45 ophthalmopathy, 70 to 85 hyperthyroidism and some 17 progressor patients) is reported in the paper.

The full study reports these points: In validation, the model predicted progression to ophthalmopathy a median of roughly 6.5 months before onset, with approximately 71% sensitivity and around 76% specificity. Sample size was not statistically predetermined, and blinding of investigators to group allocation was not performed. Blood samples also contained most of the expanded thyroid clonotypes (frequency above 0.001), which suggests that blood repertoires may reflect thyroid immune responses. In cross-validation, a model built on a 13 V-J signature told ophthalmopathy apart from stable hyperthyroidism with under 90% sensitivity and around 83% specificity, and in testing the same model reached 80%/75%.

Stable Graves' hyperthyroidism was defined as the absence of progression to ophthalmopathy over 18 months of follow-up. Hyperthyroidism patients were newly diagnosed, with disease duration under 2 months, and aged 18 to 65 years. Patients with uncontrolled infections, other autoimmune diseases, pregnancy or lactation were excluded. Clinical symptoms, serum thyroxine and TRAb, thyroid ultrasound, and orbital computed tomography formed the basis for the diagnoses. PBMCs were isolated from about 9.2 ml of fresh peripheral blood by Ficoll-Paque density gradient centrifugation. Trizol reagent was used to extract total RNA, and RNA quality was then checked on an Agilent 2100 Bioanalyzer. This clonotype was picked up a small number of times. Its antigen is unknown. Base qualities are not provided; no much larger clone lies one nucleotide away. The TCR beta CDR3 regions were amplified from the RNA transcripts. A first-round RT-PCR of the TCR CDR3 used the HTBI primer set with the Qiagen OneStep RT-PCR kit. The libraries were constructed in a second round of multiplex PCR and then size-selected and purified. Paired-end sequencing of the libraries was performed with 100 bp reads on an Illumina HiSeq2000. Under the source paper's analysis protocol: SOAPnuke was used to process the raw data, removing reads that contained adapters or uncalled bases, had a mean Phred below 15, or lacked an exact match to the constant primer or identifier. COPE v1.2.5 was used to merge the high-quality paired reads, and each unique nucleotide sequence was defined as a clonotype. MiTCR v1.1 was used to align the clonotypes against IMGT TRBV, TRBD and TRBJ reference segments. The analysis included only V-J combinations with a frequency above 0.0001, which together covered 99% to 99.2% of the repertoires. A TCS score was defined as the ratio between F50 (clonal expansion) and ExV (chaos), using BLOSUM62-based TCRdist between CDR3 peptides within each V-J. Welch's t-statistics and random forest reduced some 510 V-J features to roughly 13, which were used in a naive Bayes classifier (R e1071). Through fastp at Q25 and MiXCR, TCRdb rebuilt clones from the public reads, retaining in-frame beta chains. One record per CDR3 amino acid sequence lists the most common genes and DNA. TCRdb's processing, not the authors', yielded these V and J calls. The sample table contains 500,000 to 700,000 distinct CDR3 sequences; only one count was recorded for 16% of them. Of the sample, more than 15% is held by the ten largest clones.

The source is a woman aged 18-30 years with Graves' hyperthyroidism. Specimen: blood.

The nucleotide sequence is TGTGCCAGCATGGGAAGAGGCAATCAGCCCCAGCATTTT. It translates to CASMGRGNQPQHF. The chain uses TRBV6-2 or TRBV6-3 and TRBJ1-5, with the identity of the D gene unclear. The germline V gene specifies MNHEY as CDR1 and SVGEGT as CDR2. The junction shows trimming of 7 bases on V and 2 bases on J, plus 9 bases between the germline ends. The CDR3 runs 13 residues from the cysteine to the phenylalanine. CDR3 DNA only is kept here, 39 bases in frame from base 1.